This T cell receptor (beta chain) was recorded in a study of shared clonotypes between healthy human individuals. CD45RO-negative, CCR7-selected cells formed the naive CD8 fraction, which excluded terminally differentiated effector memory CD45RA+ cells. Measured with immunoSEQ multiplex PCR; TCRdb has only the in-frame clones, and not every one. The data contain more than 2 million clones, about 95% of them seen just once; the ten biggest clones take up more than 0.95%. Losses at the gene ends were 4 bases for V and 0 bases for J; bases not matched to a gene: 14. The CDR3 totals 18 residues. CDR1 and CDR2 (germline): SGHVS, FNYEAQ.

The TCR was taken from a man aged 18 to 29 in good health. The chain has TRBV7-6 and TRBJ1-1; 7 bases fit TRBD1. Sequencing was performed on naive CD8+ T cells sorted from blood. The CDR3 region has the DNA TGTGCCAGCAGCTCCGAAGGGCACAGGGGTTTTATGAACACTGAAGCTTTCTTT. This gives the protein CASSSEGHRGFMNTEAFF.